These T cell receptor beta chains were read from a single sample in a study of metastatic and nonmetastatic thyroid tumors. TCRdb reprocessed the PCR reads via MiXCR. The sample lists about 20,000 clones, about 15% seen once, with over 15% in the top ten. The sequencing input was blood. The source of these receptors is a female donor with papillary thyroid cancer or a benign thyroid nodule (not recorded which). Some clones in this sample may be carry-over from other donors' samples. Both conserved end residues are part of each CDR3. Fields, in order: J gene, V gene, clone size, D gene, CDR3 DNA, CDR3 protein. A D gene is named only where the DNA matches it firmly. A clone size is listed for some rows: how often the clone was seen (once, few, many), or a class if it is expanded.

>TRBJ2-2|TRBV24-1|many|TRBD1
TGTGCCACCCATGCAGGGGGCGGAACCGGGGAGCTGTTTTTT
CATHAGGGTGELFF
>TRBJ1-6|TRBV10-3|many|NA
TGTGCCGCCAAGGGGGGACACTATAATTCACCCCTCCACTTT
CAAKGGHYNSPLHF
>TRBJ2-2|TRBV28|NA|TRBD1
TGTGCCAGCAGGGGGGCCGGGACAGGGGGATTCGGGGAGCTGTTTTTT
CASRGAGTGGFGELFF
>TRBJ2-7|TRBV27|medium-sized|NA
TGTGCCAGCAGTTTTCGCGGACTGCTCTCCTACGAGCAGTACTTC
CASSFRGLLSYEQYF
>TRBJ2-7|TRBV11-3|NA|TRBD1
TGTGCCAGCAGCTTAGACCACAGGGGCAGCTACGAGCAGTACTTC
CASSLDHRGSYEQYF
>TRBJ2-7|TRBV6-1|medium-sized|NA
TGTGCCAGCAGTGTTAAGGAGCTGACCTACGAGCAGTACTTC
CASSVKELTYEQYF
>TRBJ2-3|TRBV12-3/TRBV12-4|NA|NA
TGTGCCAGCAGTTTAACTAGTACACGTAACACGCAGTATTTT
CASSLTSTRNTQYF
>TRBJ1-2|TRBV20-1|many|NA
TGCAGTGCTAGAACTCAATCAGGGGTCTATGGCTACACCTTC
CSARTQSGVYGYTF
>TRBJ1-5|TRBV5-8|many|TRBD1
TGTGCCAGCAGCTCCGGGACAGCCATAAATCAGCCCCAGCATTTT
CASSSGTAINQPQHF
>TRBJ1-2|TRBV28|medium-sized|NA
TGTGCCAGCAGCACTTCCCCCCGGGGGCTCGGCTACACCTTC
CASSTSPRGLGYTF
>TRBJ2-1|TRBV5-4|many|NA
TGTGCCAGCAGCTTGGGACAGATTTACAATGAGCAGTTCTTC
CASSLGQIYNEQFF
>TRBJ2-5|TRBV6-1|many|NA
TGTGCCAGCAGTGAATTCGCGGGCAGTTATGAGACCCAGTACTTC
CASSEFAGSYETQYF
>TRBJ1-1|TRBV5-8|many|TRBD1
TGTGCCAGCAGCACCAGGCGGGACAGGCACACTGAAGCTTTCTTT
CASSTRRDRHTEAFF
>TRBJ1-2|TRBV7-8|many|NA
TGTGCCAGCAGCTTAGGTGGCACAGGGAACTATGGCTACACCTTC
CASSLGGTGNYGYTF
>TRBJ2-1|TRBV20-1|many|TRBD2
TGCAGTGGTATGAGAGCGGGAGGGCCACAGAGTGAGCAGTTCTTC
CSGMRAGGPQSEQFF
>TRBJ2-4|TRBV4-2|NA|TRBD1
TGTGCCAGCAGCCAAGATGGGACAGGGGTAGACATTCAGTACTTC
CASSQDGTGVDIQYF
>TRBJ2-3|TRBV20-1|NA|NA
TGCAGTGCTAGAGTCCCCCCAGGCACAGATACGCAGTATTTT
CSARVPPGTDTQYF
>TRBJ2-1|TRBV20-1|many|NA
TGCAGTGCTAGCCCGATAGCGCGCCTTACGAATGAGCAGTTCTTC
CSASPIARLTNEQFF
>TRBJ1-2|TRBV3-1|many|NA
TGTGCCAGCAGCGAAAGGGGGTACTATGGCTACACCTTC
CASSERGYYGYTF
>TRBJ1-5|TRBV28|medium-sized|TRBD1
TGTGCCAGCAGTTTGGGACAGACACTCCAGCCCCAGCATTTT
CASSLGQTLQPQHF
>TRBJ2-3|TRBV9|NA|TRBD2
TGTGCCAGCAGTTCCAACTGGCGGGAGCGCACAGATACGCAGTATTTT
CASSSNWRERTDTQYF
>TRBJ1-1|TRBV19|few|NA
TGTGCCAGTAGTAATTCCCAGAACACTGAAGCTTTCTTT
CASSNSQNTEAFF
>TRBJ2-1|TRBV18|few|TRBD1
TGTGCCAGCTCACCAGAGGACAGGAGTTACAATGAGCAGTTCTTC
CASSPEDRSYNEQFF
>TRBJ2-1|TRBV6-2/TRBV6-3|few|TRBD2
TGTGCCAGCAGTTACTCACGGCTAGCGGACAATGAGCAGTTCTTC
CASSYSRLADNEQFF
>TRBJ1-1|TRBV5-1|NA|NA
TGCGCCAGCAGCTTGCGGGTAATGAACACTGAAGCTTTCTTT
CASSLRVMNTEAFF
>TRBJ2-6|TRBV20-1|many|NA
TGCAGTGCACACCCGGGGCCCTCGGGGGCCAACGTCCTGACTTTC
CSAHPGPSGANVLTF
>TRBJ1-4|TRBV2|many|NA
TGTGCCACCGGATGGGGGGATGAAAAACTGTTTTTT
CATGWGDEKLFF
>TRBJ1-2|TRBV9|many|NA
TGTGCCAGCAGCGTAGGAGAGGGTGTGGGCTATGGCTACACCTTC
CASSVGEGVGYGYTF
>TRBJ2-3|TRBV7-3|many|TRBD2
TGTGCCAGCAGCTTGAACCTAGCGGGGGGTGCAGATACGCAGTATTTT
CASSLNLAGGADTQYF
>TRBJ1-1|TRBV4-2|NA|NA
TGTGCCAGCAGCCAAGATCCGGGGGGATACACTGAAGCTTTCTTT
CASSQDPGGYTEAFF
>TRBJ1-1|TRBV20-1|many|TRBD1
TGCAGTGCTAGTTTGACAGGGCTAATGAACACTGAAGCTTTCTTT
CSASLTGLMNTEAFF
>TRBJ1-1|TRBV15|NA|NA
TGTGCCACCAGCGGCCCCCGGTACAGGATGAACACTGAAGCTTTTTTT
CATSGPRYRMNTEAFF
>TRBJ1-2|TRBV19|NA|TRBD1
TGTGCCAGTAGTACCCGAAGACAGGGGATGAGCTATGGCTACACCTTC
CASSTRRQGMSYGYTF
>TRBJ2-1|TRBV7-9|many|NA
TGTGCCAGCAGTTCGGATATTCGCTCCTACAATGAGCAGTTCTTC
CASSSDIRSYNEQFF
>TRBJ2-3|TRBV11-3|many|TRBD1
TGTGCCAGCAGCCTGGGACAGGGTTCGGATACGCAGTATTTT
CASSLGQGSDTQYF
>TRBJ2-3|TRBV5-6|many|TRBD2
TGTGCCAGCAGCCTCCCTAGCGGGGGGCTTAAAGATACGCAGTATTTT
CASSLPSGGLKDTQYF
>TRBJ1-5|TRBV24-1|many|NA
TGTGCCACCAGTCTAGACGCCAGTATTGGGGAGCCCCAGCATTTT
CATSLDASIGEPQHF
>TRBJ1-6|TRBV18|NA|NA
TGTGCCAGCTCAGACCGGGCTGATTCACCCCTCCACTTT
CASSDRADSPLHF
>TRBJ2-7|TRBV6-5|medium-sized|TRBD1
TGTGCCAGCAGTTACGTTAAAGGGGGCGGCTACGAGCAGTACTTC
CASSYVKGGGYEQYF
>TRBJ2-6|TRBV7-1|many|TRBD1
TGTGCCAGCAGCTCAAAGGGGGGGACAGGGTCCGTCTCTGGGGCCAACGTCCTGACTTTC
CASSSKGGTGSVSGANVLTF